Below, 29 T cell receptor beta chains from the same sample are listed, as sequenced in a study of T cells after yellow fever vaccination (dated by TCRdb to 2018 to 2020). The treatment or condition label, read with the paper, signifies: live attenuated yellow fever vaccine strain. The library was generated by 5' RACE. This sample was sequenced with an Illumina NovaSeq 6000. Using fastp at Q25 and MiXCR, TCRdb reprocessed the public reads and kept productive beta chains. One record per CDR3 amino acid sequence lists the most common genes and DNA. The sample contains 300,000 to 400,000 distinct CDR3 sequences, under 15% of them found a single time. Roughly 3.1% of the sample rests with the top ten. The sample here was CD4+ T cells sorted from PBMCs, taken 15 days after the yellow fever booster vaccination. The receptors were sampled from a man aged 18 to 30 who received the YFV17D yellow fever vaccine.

This chain's CDR3 is CASSSVGAQETQYF. For the CDR3, the DNA is TGCGCCAGCAGCTCGGTGGGGGCGCAAGAGACCCAGTACTTC. The chain combines TRBV5-1 with TRBJ2-5; a possible D gene is TRBD1 (6 bases). Between the trimmed V and J ends, which lost 3 bases and 2 bases, there was a span of 11 bases. Germline assignment: CDR1 SGHRS and CDR2 YFSETQ. CDR3 length: 14 residues.

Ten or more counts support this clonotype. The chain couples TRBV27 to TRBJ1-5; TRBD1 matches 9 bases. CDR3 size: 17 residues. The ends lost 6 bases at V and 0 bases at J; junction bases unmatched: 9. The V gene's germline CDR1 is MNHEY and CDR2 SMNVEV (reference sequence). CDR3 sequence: CASSPRSGQGSNQPQHF. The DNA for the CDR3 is TGTGCCAGCAGCCCCCGATCGGGACAGGGTAGCAATCAGCCCCAGCATTTT.

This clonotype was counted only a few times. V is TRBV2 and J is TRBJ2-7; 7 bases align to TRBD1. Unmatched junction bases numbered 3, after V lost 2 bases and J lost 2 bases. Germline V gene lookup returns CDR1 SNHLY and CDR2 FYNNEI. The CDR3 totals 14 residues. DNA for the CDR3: TGTGCCAGCAGTGAACGACAGGGCCCCTACGAGCAGTACGTC. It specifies CASSERQGPYEQYV.

The CDR3 loop reads CASSRGLAVGTQYF. As DNA, the CDR3 is TGTGCCAGCAGCCGTGGACTAGCGGTCGGTACGCAGTATTTT. The rearrangement joins TRBV7-8 to TRBJ2-3; 10 bases agree with TRBD2. V lost 5 bases and J lost 8; bases outside the gene matches: 7. CDR1 and CDR2 from the germline V gene are SGHVS and FQNEAQ. The CDR3 sequence is 14 residues long.

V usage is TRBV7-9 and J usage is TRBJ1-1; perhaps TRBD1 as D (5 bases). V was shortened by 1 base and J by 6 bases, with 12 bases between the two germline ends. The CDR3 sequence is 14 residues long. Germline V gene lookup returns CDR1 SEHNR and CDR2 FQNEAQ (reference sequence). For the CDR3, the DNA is TGTGCCAGCAGCTTAGGTACAGGCCGCCCTGAAGCTTTCTTT. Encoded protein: CASSLGTGRPEAFF.

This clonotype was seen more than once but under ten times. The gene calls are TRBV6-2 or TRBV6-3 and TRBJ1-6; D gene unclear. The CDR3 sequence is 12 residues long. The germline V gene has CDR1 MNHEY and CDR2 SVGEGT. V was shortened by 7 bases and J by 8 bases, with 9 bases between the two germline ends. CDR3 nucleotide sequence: TGTGCCAGCAATCTGCCCGATTCACCCCTCCACTTT. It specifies CASNLPDSPLHF.

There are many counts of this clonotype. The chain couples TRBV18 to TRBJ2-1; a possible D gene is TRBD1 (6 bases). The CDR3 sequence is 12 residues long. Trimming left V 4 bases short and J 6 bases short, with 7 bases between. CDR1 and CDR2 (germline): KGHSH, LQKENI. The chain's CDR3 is CASSQQGNEQFF. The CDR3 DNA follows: TGTGCCAGCTCACAACAGGGCAATGAGCAGTTCTTC.

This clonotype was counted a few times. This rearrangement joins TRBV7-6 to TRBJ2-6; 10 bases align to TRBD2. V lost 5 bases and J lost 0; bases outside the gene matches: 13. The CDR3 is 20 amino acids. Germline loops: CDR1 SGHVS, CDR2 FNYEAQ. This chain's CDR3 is CASSQGASGGVSSGANVLTF. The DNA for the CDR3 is TGTGCCAGCAGCCAAGGGGCCAGCGGGGGGGTCAGCTCTGGGGCCAACGTCCTGACTTTC.

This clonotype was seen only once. CDR3 sequence: CASSDQTASEQYF. The DNA of the CDR3 is TGCGCCAGCAGTGACCAGACAGCATCTGAGCAGTACTTC. The gene calls are TRBV10-2 and TRBJ2-7; perhaps TRBD1 as D (5 bases). Germline lookup yields CDR1 WSHSY and CDR2 SAAADI. The CDR3 has 13 amino acids. Trimming removed 3 bases from V and 7 bases from J, with 13 bases in between.

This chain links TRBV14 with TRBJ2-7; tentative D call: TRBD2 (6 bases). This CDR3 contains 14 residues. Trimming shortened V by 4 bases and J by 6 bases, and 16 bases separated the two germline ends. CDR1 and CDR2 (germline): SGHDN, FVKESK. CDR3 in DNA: TGTGCCAGCAGCCTTATGGAGGGGTCGGGCGAGCAGTACGTC. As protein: CASSLMEGSGEQYV.

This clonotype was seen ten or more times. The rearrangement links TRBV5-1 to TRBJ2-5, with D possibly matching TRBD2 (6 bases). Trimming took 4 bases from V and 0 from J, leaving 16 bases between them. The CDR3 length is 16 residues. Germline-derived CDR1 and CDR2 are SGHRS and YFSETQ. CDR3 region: CASSLEAGWYQETQYF. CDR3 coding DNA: TGCGCCAGCAGCCTCGAGGCGGGGTGGTACCAAGAGACCCAGTACTTC.

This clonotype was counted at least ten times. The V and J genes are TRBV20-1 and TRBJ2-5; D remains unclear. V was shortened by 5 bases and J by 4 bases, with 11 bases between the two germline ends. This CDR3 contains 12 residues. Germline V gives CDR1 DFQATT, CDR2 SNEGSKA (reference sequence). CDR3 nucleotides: TGCAGTGCTCTTGGTTGGGGAGAGACCCAGTACTTC. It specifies CSALGWGETQYF.

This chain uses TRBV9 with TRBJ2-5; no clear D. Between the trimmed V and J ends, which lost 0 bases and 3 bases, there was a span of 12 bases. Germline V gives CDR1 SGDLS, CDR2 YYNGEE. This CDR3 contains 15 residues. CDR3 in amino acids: CASSVAPRPEETQYF. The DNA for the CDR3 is TGTGCCAGCAGCGTAGCCCCTAGACCTGAAGAGACCCAGTACTTC.

The CDR3 bases are TGCGCCAGCAGCCAGGCGGAGGAGGCCACCGGGGAGCTGTTTTTT. Amino acid sequence: CASSQAEEATGELFF. J is TRBJ2-2 and V is TRBV4-3; perhaps TRBD2 as D (5 bases). Trimming left V 3 bases short and J 4 bases short, with 12 bases between. This CDR3 has 15 residues. In germline, CDR1 is LGHNA, CDR2 YSLEER.

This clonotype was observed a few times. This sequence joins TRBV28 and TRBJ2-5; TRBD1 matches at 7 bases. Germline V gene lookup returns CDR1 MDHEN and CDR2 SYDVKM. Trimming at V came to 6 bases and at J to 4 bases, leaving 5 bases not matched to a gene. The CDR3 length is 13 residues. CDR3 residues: CASREQGRETQYF. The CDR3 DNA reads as TGTGCCAGCAGAGAACAGGGGAGAGAGACCCAGTACTTC.

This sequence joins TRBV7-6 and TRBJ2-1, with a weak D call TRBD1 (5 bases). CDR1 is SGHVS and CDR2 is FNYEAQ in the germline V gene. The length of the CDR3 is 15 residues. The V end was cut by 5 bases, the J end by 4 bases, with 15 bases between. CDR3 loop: CASSPAQGPYNEQFF. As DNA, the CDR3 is TGTGCCAGCAGCCCCGCCCAGGGCCCTTACAATGAGCAGTTCTTC.

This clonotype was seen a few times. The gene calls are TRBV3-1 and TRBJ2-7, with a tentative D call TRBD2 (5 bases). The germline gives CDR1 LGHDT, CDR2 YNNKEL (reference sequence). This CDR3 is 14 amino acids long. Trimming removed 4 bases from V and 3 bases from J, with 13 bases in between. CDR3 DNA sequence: TGTGCCAGCAGCCCCTCCGGGATCGACTACGAGCAGTACGTC. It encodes CASSPSGIDYEQYV.

Here the CDR3 DNA reads TGTGCCAGCACCGACAGCGTTAATGAAAAACTGTTTTTT. As protein: CASTDSVNEKLFF. The V call is TRBV28, the J call TRBJ1-4, with D possibly TRBD1 on 5 matching bases. The CDR3 is 13 amino acids. Trimming removed 7 bases at V and 4 bases at J, with 10 bases between. CDR1 is MDHEN and CDR2 is SYDVKM in the germline V gene.

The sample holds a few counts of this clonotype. The CDR3 reads CASSVAPGDYEQYF. CDR3 sequence (DNA): TGTGCCAGCAGCGTAGCACCGGGGGACTACGAGCAGTACTTC. The chain has TRBV9 and TRBJ2-7; D might be TRBD2 (6 bases). CDR3 size: 14 residues. The germline V and J ends were trimmed by 0 bases and 3 bases, with 10 bases remaining between them. Germline V CDR1 and CDR2: SGDLS, YYNGEE.

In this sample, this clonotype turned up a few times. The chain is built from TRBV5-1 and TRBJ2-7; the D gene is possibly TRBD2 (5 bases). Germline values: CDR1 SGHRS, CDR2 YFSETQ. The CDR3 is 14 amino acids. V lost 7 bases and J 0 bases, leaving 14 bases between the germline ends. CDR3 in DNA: TGCGCCAGCTCGAGTAGCGCAGACTCCTACGAGCAGTACTTC. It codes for CASSSSADSYEQYF. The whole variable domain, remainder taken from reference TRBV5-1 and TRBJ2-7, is KAGVTQTPRYLIKTRGQQVTLSCSPISGHRSVSWYQQTPGQGLQFLFEYFSETQRNKGNFPGRFSGRQFSNSRSEMNVSTLELGDSALYLCASSSSADSYEQYFGPGTRLTVT.

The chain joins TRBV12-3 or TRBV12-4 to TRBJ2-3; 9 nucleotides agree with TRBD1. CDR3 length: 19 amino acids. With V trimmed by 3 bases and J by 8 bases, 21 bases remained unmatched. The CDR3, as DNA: TGTGCCAGCAGTTTTAAGTATTATCGGGGGACAGGGTCTCTGGGTACGCAGTATTTT. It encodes CASSFKYYRGTGSLGTQYF.

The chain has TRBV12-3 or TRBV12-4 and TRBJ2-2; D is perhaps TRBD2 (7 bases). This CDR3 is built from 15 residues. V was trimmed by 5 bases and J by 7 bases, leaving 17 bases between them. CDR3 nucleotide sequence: TGTGCCAGCAGTCCTTTGGGGGGGGCTGGCGGGGAGCTGTTTTTT. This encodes CASSPLGGAGGELFF.

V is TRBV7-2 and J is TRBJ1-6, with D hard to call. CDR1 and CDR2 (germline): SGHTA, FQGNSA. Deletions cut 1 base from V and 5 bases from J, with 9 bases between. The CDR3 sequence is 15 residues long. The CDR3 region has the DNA TGTGCCAGCAGCTTAGGTCGGGGAAATAATTCACCCCTCCACTTT. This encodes CASSLGRGNNSPLHF.

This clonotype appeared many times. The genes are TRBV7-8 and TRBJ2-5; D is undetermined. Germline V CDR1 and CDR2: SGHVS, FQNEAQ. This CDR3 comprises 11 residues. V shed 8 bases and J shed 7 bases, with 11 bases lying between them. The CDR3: CASQGGATQYF. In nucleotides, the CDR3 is TGTGCCAGCCAAGGTGGAGCGACCCAGTACTTC.

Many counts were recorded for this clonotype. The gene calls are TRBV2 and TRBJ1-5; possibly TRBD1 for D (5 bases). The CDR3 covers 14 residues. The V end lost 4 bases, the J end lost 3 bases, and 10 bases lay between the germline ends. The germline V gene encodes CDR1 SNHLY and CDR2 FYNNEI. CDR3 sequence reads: CASSADSLNQPQHF. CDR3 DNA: TGTGCCAGCAGTGCCGACAGCCTCAATCAGCCCCAGCATTTT.

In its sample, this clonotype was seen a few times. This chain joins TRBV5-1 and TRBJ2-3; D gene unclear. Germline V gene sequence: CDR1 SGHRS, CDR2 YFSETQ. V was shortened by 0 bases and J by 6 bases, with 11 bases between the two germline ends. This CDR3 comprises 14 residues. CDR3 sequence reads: CASSLVSSSDTQYF. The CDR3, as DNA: TGCGCCAGCAGCTTGGTATCTTCCTCGGATACGCAGTATTTT. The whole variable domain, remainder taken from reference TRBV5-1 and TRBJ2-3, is KAGVTQTPRYLIKTRGQQVTLSCSPISGHRSVSWYQQTPGQGLQFLFEYFSETQRNKGNFPGRFSGRQFSNSRSEMNVSTLELGDSALYLCASSLVSSSDTQYFGPGTRLTVL.

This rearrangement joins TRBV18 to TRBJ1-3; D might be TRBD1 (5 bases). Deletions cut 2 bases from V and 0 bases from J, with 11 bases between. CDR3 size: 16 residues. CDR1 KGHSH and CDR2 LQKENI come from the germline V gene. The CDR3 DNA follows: TGTGCCAGCTCACCAAGGCCGGGGGACTCTGGAAACACCATATATTTT. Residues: CASSPRPGDSGNTIYF.

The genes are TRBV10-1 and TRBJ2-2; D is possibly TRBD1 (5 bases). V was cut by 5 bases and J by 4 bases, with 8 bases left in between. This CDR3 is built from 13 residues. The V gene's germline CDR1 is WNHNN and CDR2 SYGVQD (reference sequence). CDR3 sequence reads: CASSSGRTGELFF. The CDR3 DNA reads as TGCGCCAGCAGTTCAGGGCGCACCGGGGAGCTGTTTTTT.

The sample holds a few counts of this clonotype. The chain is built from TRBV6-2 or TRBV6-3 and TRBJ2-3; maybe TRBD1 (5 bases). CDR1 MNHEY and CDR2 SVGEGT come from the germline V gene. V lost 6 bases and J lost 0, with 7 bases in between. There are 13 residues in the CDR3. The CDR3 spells CASRTASTDTQYF. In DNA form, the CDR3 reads TGTGCCAGCAGGACAGCTAGCACAGATACGCAGTATTTT.